Below are 5 T cell receptor beta chains sequenced from a single sample in a study of shared clonotypes between healthy human individuals. TCRdb's copy holds only in-frame clones and misses some; the assay was immunoSEQ multiplex PCR. Of about 230,000 clones in the sample, 60% to 70% were seen once. The specimen was memory CD4+ T cells sorted from blood. Stated subset: CD45RA-negative fraction. These receptors all stem from a man younger than 40 in good health.

The gene calls are TRBV6-5 and TRBJ1-2, with TRBD1 matching 9 bases. CDR1 is MNHEY and CDR2 is SVGAGI in the germline V gene. V lost 5 bases, J lost 8 bases, and 6 bases stayed unmatched. The CDR3 is 13 amino acids. CDR3 sequence (DNA): TGTGCCAGCAGTACTACAGGGGGCATAGGCTACACCTTC. It translates to CASSTTGGIGYTF.

The genes are TRBV19 and TRBJ2-5; the D gene is possibly TRBD2 (5 bases). Looked up from germline, CDR1 is LNHDA and CDR2 is SQIVND (reference sequence). Deletions cut 6 bases from V and 2 bases from J, with 10 bases between. This CDR3 has 13 amino acids. CDR3 region: CASSGNKQETQYF. In nucleotides, the CDR3 is TGTGCCAGTAGCGGGAACAAACAAGAGACCCAGTACTTC.

CDR3 sequence: CASSDLAGGLEGETQYF. The DNA for the CDR3 is TGTGCCAGCAGTGATCTAGCGGGAGGTTTAGAGGGGGAGACCCAGTACTTC. The chain joins TRBV2 to TRBJ2-5; 11 nucleotides agree with TRBD2. V lost 3 bases, J lost 5 bases, and 11 bases stayed unmatched. This CDR3 region has 17 residues. Germline lookup yields CDR1 SNHLY and CDR2 FYNNEI.

This clone was counted a few times. The V call is TRBV5-8, the J call TRBJ2-7; tentatively, D is TRBD1 (6 bases). This CDR3 region has 13 residues. V gave up 4 bases and J gave up 9 bases, with 17 bases separating them. The V gene's germline CDR1 is SGHTS and CDR2 YDEGEE. CDR3: CASSPGTTPGQYF. CDR3 DNA: TGTGCCAGCAGCCCAGGGACAACTCCCGGGCAGTACTTC.

The sample holds one count of this clone. DNA of the CDR3: TGTGCCAGTAGTCCGAGACCCGGGACTAATTCCCACGAGCAGTACTTC. Translation gives CASSPRPGTNSHEQYF. The chain has TRBV19 and TRBJ2-7, with TRBD2 matching over 7 bases. Germline assignment: CDR1 LNHDA and CDR2 SQIVND (reference sequence). This CDR3 has 16 residues. The ends lost 5 bases at V and 5 bases at J; junction bases unmatched: 15.